These 17 T cell receptor beta chains share one sample of origin, sequenced in a study of T cells in Graves' hyperthyroidism and ophthalmopathy. Regions amplified from RNA transcripts were the TCR beta CDR3 regions. HTBI primers were employed in a first-round RT-PCR of the TCR CDR3. From the multiplex PCR reads, TCRdb called clonotypes with MiXCR, one entry per CDR3 protein. The sample includes some 690,000 distinct CDR3 sequences, about 18% of them seen just once. Sequenced sample: blood. These TCRs come from a man aged 45-65 years with Graves' hyperthyroidism.

This clonotype came up many times. The V and J genes are TRBV15 and TRBJ1-1; tentatively, D is TRBD1 (5 bases). Trimming left V 5 bases short and J 0 bases short, with 16 bases between. CDR1 and CDR2 (germline): LNHNV, YYDKDF (reference sequence). The CDR3 length is 16 residues. The CDR3 DNA follows: TGTGCCACCAGCCGAGGAGGGGTTGGATTGAACACTGAAGCTTTCTTT. Residues: CATSRGGVGLNTEAFF.

The rearrangement uses TRBV6-5 and TRBJ1-4, with a weak D call TRBD1 (6 bases). The germline gives CDR1 MNHEY, CDR2 SVGAGI. Trimming stripped 6 bases from V and 0 bases from J, with 14 bases between. This CDR3 is built from 16 residues. The CDR3 coding sequence is TGTGCCAGCAGGCCGGGACAACGGGCAACTAATGAAAAACTGTTTTTT. Translating it yields CASRPGQRATNEKLFF.

This clonotype came up a few times. The V call is TRBV3-1, the J call TRBJ1-1; 7 bases map to TRBD1. The CDR3 length is 15 residues. Germline-derived CDR1 and CDR2 are LGHDT and YNNKEL (reference sequence). Trimming at V came to 2 bases and at J to 0 bases, leaving 3 bases not matched to a gene. The CDR3 sequence is CASSQPTGMNTEAFF. CDR3 DNA sequence: TGTGCCAGCAGCCAACCGACAGGGATGAACACTGAAGCTTTCTTT.

This clonotype was detected many times. This rearrangement joins TRBV7-9 to TRBJ1-5; D gene uncertain. CDR1 and CDR2 from the germline V gene are SEHNR and FQNEAQ (reference sequence). There are 13 residues in the CDR3. Between the trimmed V and J ends, which lost 5 bases and 0 bases, there was a span of 5 bases. The CDR3: CASSAVSNQPQHF. CDR3 DNA sequence: TGTGCCAGCAGCGCAGTTAGCAATCAGCCCCAGCATTTT. Using reference TRBV7-9 and TRBJ1-5 for the parts outside the CDR3, the full variable domain is DTGVSQNPRHKITKRGQNVTFRCDPISEHNRLYWYRQTLGQGPEFLTYFQNEAQLEKSRLLSDRFSAERPKGSFSTLEIQRTEQGDSAMYLCASSAVSNQPQHFGDGTRLSIL.

This clonotype was recorded many times. This chain links TRBV30 with TRBJ2-1; 8 bases agree with TRBD2. This CDR3 comprises 15 residues. Germline V lookup: CDR1 GTSNPN, CDR2 SVGIG (reference sequence). With 6 bases clipped from V and 8 bases from J, the junction kept 15 bases outside the gene matches. Written as DNA, the CDR3 is TGTGCCTGCTGGGTAGCGGGAAATCCTAGGGATGAGCAGTTCTTC. It is translated as CACWVAGNPRDEQFF.

There are many counts of this clonotype. The rearrangement uses TRBV7-9 and TRBJ2-1; 9 bases map to TRBD2. This CDR3 contains 17 residues. Germline CDR1 and CDR2: SEHNR and FQNEAQ (reference sequence). Unmatched junction bases numbered 16, after V lost 6 bases and J lost 7 bases. In DNA, the CDR3 is TGTGCCAGCAGTTCCTGGTTGGCGGGAGGGCCTAGGAATGAGCAGTTCTTC. Amino acids: CASSSWLAGGPRNEQFF.

This clonotype was counted many times. This chain joins TRBV7-2 and TRBJ2-3; no definite D call. The CDR3 totals 13 residues. The germline V and J ends were trimmed by 5 bases and 4 bases, with 10 bases remaining between them. CDR1 SGHTA and CDR2 FQGNSA come from the germline V gene. The CDR3 region is CASSREAADTQYF. CDR3 coding DNA: TGTGCCAGCAGCCGCGAAGCAGCAGATACGCAGTATTTT.

The chain recombines TRBV5-4 with TRBJ2-1, with TRBD2 matching over 11 bases. V lost 2 bases and J lost 5; bases outside the gene matches: 12. The germline gives CDR1 SGHNT, CDR2 YYREEE (reference sequence). The CDR3 sequence is 18 residues long. CDR3 bases: TGTGCCAGCAGCTTTAGCGGGAGGGCATCCCGAGTTAACAATGAGCAGTTCTTC. It encodes CASSFSGRASRVNNEQFF.

This clonotype was seen only a few times. This sequence joins TRBV20-1 and TRBJ2-3; D may be TRBD1 (5 bases). The J call is in doubt because the DNA end fits TRBJ1-5 better. The CDR3 spans 15 residues. The V gene's germline CDR1 is DFQATT and CDR2 SNEGSKA (reference sequence). The CDR3 DNA follows: TGCAGTGCTCCACAGTCGGGACGGGGCACAGATACGCAGCATTTT. Translated: CSAPQSGRGTDTQHF.

At least ten counts were recorded for this clonotype. V is TRBV30 and J is TRBJ2-7, with 11 bases lining up with TRBD2. Germline CDR1 reads GTSNPN; CDR2 reads SVGIG (reference sequence). With 3 bases clipped from V and 3 bases from J, the junction kept 1 base outside the gene matches. The CDR3 runs 13 residues. The CDR3 bases are TGTGCCTGGAGCACTAGCGGGAGCTACGAGCAGTACTTC. Encoded protein: CAWSTSGSYEQYF.

This clonotype turned up a few times. The genes are TRBV4-2 and TRBJ2-3; D not resolved. This CDR3 has 16 amino acids. CDR1 is LGHNA and CDR2 is YNFKEQ in the germline V gene. Trimming stripped 0 bases from V and 2 bases from J, with 12 bases between. CDR3 sequence reads: CASSQEIWGNTDTQYF. DNA of the CDR3: TGTGCCAGCAGCCAAGAAATTTGGGGAAACACAGATACGCAGTATTTT.

This clonotype was found a few times. The genes are TRBV20-1 and TRBJ2-5; 7 bases agree with TRBD1. J was trimmed by 1 base and V by 3 bases; bases with no gene match: 5. CDR1 DFQATT and CDR2 SNEGSKA come from the germline V gene (reference sequence). This CDR3 has 14 residues. DNA of the CDR3: TGCAGTGCTAGTAAGGGGGCACCCCAAGAGACCCAGTACTTC. Its protein product is CSASKGAPQETQYF.

This clonotype was observed many times. The chain joins TRBV28 to TRBJ2-3; 8 positions agree with TRBD1. The V gene's germline CDR1 is MDHEN and CDR2 SYDVKM. This CDR3 contains 15 residues. V lost 7 bases, J lost 2 bases, and 8 bases stayed unmatched. CDR3 residues: CASIRTGTFTDTQYF. The CDR3 coding sequence is TGTGCCAGCATTCGGACAGGGACGTTCACAGATACGCAGTATTTT.

This clonotype appeared many times. The chain links TRBV10-3 to TRBJ1-2, with D possibly TRBD1 on 5 matching bases. Trimming pared 0 bases from V and 6 bases from J, leaving 11 bases between. CDR3 size: 14 residues. Germline lookup yields CDR1 ENHRY and CDR2 SYGVKD. The CDR3: CAISESAGTDGYTF. The CDR3 DNA reads as TGTGCCATCAGTGAGTCGGCAGGGACGGATGGCTACACCTTC.

In this sample, this clonotype turned up many times. The chain carries TRBV12-3 or TRBV12-4 and TRBJ2-2; no clear D gene. This CDR3 has 15 amino acids. V was pared by 5 bases and J by 1 base, with 11 bases between. This CDR3 reads CASSLPPGNTGELFF. The CDR3, as DNA: TGTGCCAGCAGTCTCCCCCCTGGGAACACCGGGGAGCTGTTTTTT.

V gene TRBV6-2 or TRBV6-3 combines with J gene TRBJ2-2; perhaps TRBD1 as D (6 bases). Per the germline V gene, CDR1 is MNHEY and CDR2 is SVGEGT. The CDR3 loop spans 20 amino acids. Trimming cost V 4 bases and J 0 bases, with 24 bases left between them. This CDR3 is CASSFDTRGPAETNTGELFF. The CDR3, as DNA: TGTGCCAGCAGTTTCGACACCAGGGGACCGGCGGAAACGAACACCGGGGAGCTGTTTTTT.

The J gene is TRBJ2-2, the V gene TRBV7-3, with D possibly matching TRBD1 (6 bases). The germline V and J ends were trimmed by 8 bases and 4 bases, with 20 bases remaining between them. This CDR3 has 16 residues. Germline V gene sequence: CDR1 SGHTA, CDR2 FQGTGA. CDR3 region: CASSPDGGAGTGELFF. The CDR3 DNA reads as TGTGCCAGCTCTCCTGATGGGGGCGCGGGCACCGGGGAGCTGTTTTTT.